The 5 T cell receptor beta chains reported below all come from one sample, sequenced in a study of cytomegalovirus exposure and HLA in healthy donors. Researchers ran the PCR with 60 Vbeta and 13 Jbeta primers. Libraries were prepared by immunoSEQ multiplex PCR; TCRdb keeps only in-frame clonotypes and omits some of them. The repertoire includes approximately 140,000 clones, 77% of them detected once, and 4.9% sits in the top ten. Sequenced sample: PBMCs. Every receptor here comes from a woman between 50 and 59 years old in good health and CMV-seronegative.

J is TRBJ2-5 and V is TRBV14; D is unclear. Germline V gene sequence: CDR1 SGHDN, CDR2 FVKESK. The length of the CDR3 is 15 residues. V shed 0 bases and J shed 4 bases, with 12 bases lying between them. The CDR3 here is CASSQDFGDVETQYF. CDR3 DNA: TGTGCCAGCAGCCAAGACTTTGGAGATGTAGAGACCCAGTACTTC.

This clone was observed a single time. The chain couples TRBV4-3 to TRBJ2-3; TRBD2 matches 9 bases. CDR1 is LGHNA, CDR2 YSLEER, per germline. This CDR3 contains 15 residues. The trim removed 5 bases at V and 3 bases at J, leaving 6 bases unmatched. CDR3 in amino acids: CASSYSSGDTDTQYF. As DNA, the CDR3 is TGCGCCAGCAGCTATTCTAGCGGGGATACAGATACGCAGTATTTT.

J is TRBJ2-7 and V is TRBV4-1, with 7 bases identical to TRBD2. Germline trimming cut 5 bases from V and 7 bases from J; bases unmatched to any gene: 5. In germline, CDR1 is MGHRA, CDR2 YSYEKL. The CDR3 runs 12 residues. The CDR3 is CASSSVGGEQYF. The CDR3 DNA reads as TGCGCCAGCAGCAGTGTGGGGGGGGAGCAGTACTTC.

The J gene is TRBJ2-7, the V gene TRBV6-6; no firm D call. With 7 bases removed from V and 4 bases from J, the gap between germline ends came to 11 bases. This CDR3 region has 12 residues. Germline CDR1 reads MNHNY; CDR2 reads SVGAGI (reference sequence). This chain's CDR3 is CASTPNSYEQYF. In DNA, the CDR3 is TGTGCCAGCACCCCGAACAGTTACGAGCAGTACTTC.

The CDR3 region has the DNA TGTGCCAGCAGTTATCGGACACCCCGACGTAGCACAGATACGCAGTATTTT. The encoded protein is CASSYRTPRRSTDTQYF. The chain combines TRBV27 with TRBJ2-3; TRBD1 might be the D (5 bases). The CDR3 totals 17 residues. The V and J ends lost 4 bases and 0 bases respectively, with 17 bases between them. Germline V CDR1 and CDR2: MNHEY, SMNVEV (reference sequence).